The present T cell receptor beta chain was sequenced within a study of OX40 agonist ivuxolimab in advanced cancers. The overall study: Dose-escalation patients suffered from hepatocellular carcinoma, melanoma, renal cell or head and neck cancer. A mean age of roughly 62 years, range roughly 23 to 85, was recorded, and under 85% were male.

Sampled blood was obtained at baseline, cycle 4 day 1, and cycle 7 day 1. Repertoires were generated with immunoSEQ multiplex PCR, while TCRdb's copy carries only in-frame clones and drops some. The sample holds about 8,300 clones, 65% to 80% seen once. This CDR3 region has 14 residues. The ends were cut back, 4 bases at V and 7 bases at J, with 14 bases in the middle. CDR1 is SGHDN and CDR2 is FVKESK in the germline V gene. The sequenced sample was CD4+ or CD8+ T cells sorted from blood, obtained in a trial of the OX40 agonist ivuxolimab. V gene TRBV14 combines with J gene TRBJ2-1; D uncertain. This clonotype was sampled from an adult with an advanced solid tumor such as melanoma, head and neck, liver or kidney cancer. The CDR3 loop is CASSRYRTENEQFF. CDR3 nucleotides: TGTGCCAGCAGCCGCTACCGGACGGAAAATGAGCAGTTCTTC.